This record looks at one TCR beta chain sequence and its context. What antigen it recognizes has not been identified. No per-base quality is available; no much larger clone lies one base away. The data originate from a study of cytomegalovirus exposure and HLA in healthy donors (dated by TCRdb to the late 2010s). Regarding the complete study: In an earlier analysis of roughly 590 of the donors, under 300 Gb of sequence data and 90 million to 120 million unique TCR beta sequences from about 190 million T cells were reported. The study combined high-throughput TCR immunosequencing, statistical association of individual TCRs with disease status, and machine learning to predict cytomegalovirus infection status. A separate validation cohort of roughly 130 different subjects was used in addition to the 666-subject first cohort. Using immunosequencing, the study profiled T cell repertoires from 666 subjects and related those repertoires to cytomegalovirus serostatus. The genetic ancestry cluster associated with self-reported Caucasian donors included 65% to 90% of the 398 genotyped donors. The study aimed to test whether signatures of past pathogen exposure could be identified by cataloging public T cell receptors. An early release covering approximately 600 HLA-typed donors comprised 250 to 350 gigabases of sequencing data and around 85 million unique TCR sequences. All discovery cohort repertoires had been generated using a single sequencing platform. In the later analysis, no new phenotypic data were used to find candidate immune exposures; instead, reliance was placed on TCR beta sequences and their occurrence across donors. Among about 390 genotyped donors of the cohort, an average of around 240,000 unique TCR beta nucleotide sequences were sequenced per donor, roughly 20% of them non-productive. Genome-wide SNP genotypes for about three fifths of the roughly 700 donors were used in a later genetic analysis, which treated that subset as a discovery cohort. In an earlier analysis of roughly 580 of the donors, high-throughput TCR beta sequencing was used to judge whether each TCR beta V gene segment behaved as functional or pseudogenic. Typing coverage varied by locus: roughly 629-640 donors for A, B, C, DRB1 and DQB1; about 520 for DQA1; over 600 for DPA1; roughly 470 for DPB1. A later analysis re-examined previously published TCR beta repertoires from around 670 donors and added high-resolution HLA genotyping to investigate patterns of TCR occurrence. Both class I and class II loci were covered by HLA typing, at four-digit resolution. Donor age, sex, ethnicity and CMV serostatus were collected together with the repertoire data. Because of strong linkage in the cohort, roughly five DR-DQ haplotypes were treated as single units for association and clustering. Broad study findings and their caveats: In a later genetic analysis, a missense DCLRE1C variant was associated with V-gene and J-gene trimming of TCR beta chains, and the association was replicated in an independent cohort. This cohort had only TCR beta chains sequenced, and the lack of alpha or paired-chain data limited which features could be detected. The authors suggested that the approach could potentially be extended to other disease states and immunological phenotypes. According to a later analysis, most CMV-associated TCR beta chains appeared to be HLA-restricted, and the HLA associations seemed to be driven largely by CMV exposure. A group of highly shared sequence variants was considered likely to be a technical artifact of the sequencing pipeline. In a later genetic analysis, fewer N-insertions in productive TCRs were reported among donors in an Asian-associated ancestry cluster than the approximately 710-donor mean. Because HLA typing was unavailable for some donors at each locus, only the typed subset was used in association tests. In a later analysis, around 17,000 TCR beta sequences were associated with specific HLA alleles at a false discovery rate of 0.05. In a later analysis, HLA-associated TCR beta chains were found to be more clonally expanded and to have lower generation probabilities than equally common non-associated chains. The presence/absence analyses assumed that sequencing depth was roughly uniform across donors, and that assumption may not be true. Correlated functional status among segregating V segments might be attributable to linkage disequilibrium, but an unknown experimental factor could not be ruled out. In the study, about 150 TCR beta chains were listed as associated with cytomegalovirus. In both the original and validation cohorts, the classifier was reported to diagnose cytomegalovirus status with high specificity and sensitivity. Immune exposure information for the cohort was limited to CMV serostatus. A further reported finding was that TCR beta sequences accurately predicted the HLA-A and HLA-B alleles for most subjects in the first cohort. Some IMGT-functional V segments, including TRBV6-2 and TRBV6-3, could not be told apart with the 87-base-pair reads, so those segments were excluded. Most TCR sequences were seen in very few donors, while some public TCRs were found in many individuals. In vitro tests confirmed that a few of the cytomegalovirus-associated TCR beta chains recognize cytomegalovirus antigens. Because counts were too low, around 17 rarely observed V segments, including chromosome 9 orphons, were left out of the earlier analysis of some 640 of the donors. According to a later analysis, parvovirus B19, influenza, CMV and Epstein-Barr virus appeared linked to several top co-occurrence clusters. Strong co-occurrence of HLA alleles, especially DR and DQ, made assigning TCR associations to individual alleles difficult. In an earlier analysis of around 600 of the donors, most TCR beta V segments were observed in productive rearrangements about 90% or about 30% of the time, broadly matching IMGT annotations. According to a later analysis, TCR association rates differed among HLA loci, with DRB1 alleles showing the most associated TCRs and HLA-C alleles showing the fewest.

The cohort was made up of approximately 700 healthy bone marrow donors. At the time of sampling, all cohort members were nominally healthy, though unrecorded immune exposures were likely present. The donor tested CMV seropositive, placing the donor among the roughly 300 seropositive members of the cohort. Each donor provided a peripheral blood sample, and peripheral blood mononuclear cells were used for TCR beta sequencing. The Qiagen DNeasy Blood Extraction Kit was used to extract genomic DNA from the blood cell samples. Its CDR3 holds 15 amino acids, cysteine through phenylalanine. Only the CDR3 DNA is retained, 45 bases long and in frame from the first base. Here V drops 6 bases and J drops 6 bases, and the junction holds 6 bases not matched to any gene. CDR1 and CDR2 (ENHRY, SYGVKD) derive from the germline V gene. The method behind the library was the immunoSEQ multiplex PCR assay. For the multiplex PCR, a mixture combining 60 forward primers for TCR Vbeta segments and 13 reverse primers for TCR Jbeta segments was used. Amplification of the CDR3 region of rearranged TCR beta genes was performed with a multiplex PCR assay on genomic DNA. On the Illumina HiSeq System, the amplified TCR beta libraries were sequenced as 87-base-pair reads. On the study's bioinformatics: A later analysis tallied 75 million to 95 million unique TCR beta chains across the 666 repertoires, and some 10 million of those chains were shared by two or more donors. Raw reads were error-corrected and collapsed into unique sequences by a nearest-neighbor algorithm in which closely related sequences were merged to remove PCR and sequencing errors. Alignment of CDR3 sequences to IMGT reference sequences was used to assign V, D and J gene segments. For a sequence to be retained, at least a six-nucleotide match to both a V gene segment and a J gene segment was required. A rearrangement was called productive if the CDR3 had no stop codons and remained in frame with V and J, and every other rearrangement was called non-productive. Following IMGT convention, CDR3 was defined as the stretch from the second conserved V-encoded cysteine up to the conserved J-encoded phenylalanine. The earlier analysis of 587 of the donors excluded sequences that lacked an unambiguous match to a single V gene segment. In an earlier analysis of 587 of the donors, V segments were called functional above 56.7% productive rearrangements and were called segregating when the between-donor standard deviation exceeded 5%. A statistical classification framework was developed to diagnose cytomegalovirus status using the catalog of TCR beta chain sequences. In a later analysis, V and J genes were assigned by comparing TCR nucleotide sequences against IMGT/GENE-DB human TR gene sequences. The TCRdist pipeline was used in a later analysis to assign CDR3 sequences and most-parsimonious VDJ recombination scenarios. A later analysis defined each TCR beta chain by its CDR3 amino acid sequence plus V-gene family, and excluded reads lacking a unique V-gene family. To address suspected cross-contamination and a sequencing artifact, a later analysis removed over 500 highly shared, low-generation-probability nucleotide sequences. A later analysis calculated a clonal expansion index for each public chain from normalized within-repertoire ranks of inferred template counts. A later analysis computed generation probabilities with a VDJ recombination model fitted to out-of-frame rearrangements, and checked the results against IGoR. A later analysis scored TCR-TCR, TCR-HLA and TCR-CMV co-occurrence with hypergeometric tests, applying a repertoire-size bias correction to TCR pairs. To estimate false discovery rates, a later analysis permuted the HLA or CMV assignments 20 times. A later analysis grouped co-occurring TCRs with DBSCAN, adding TCRdist sequence similarity when clustering within HLA-allele-positive subsets. Repertoires with fewer than 30,000 or more than 120,000 public chains, plus five repertoires with anomalous nucleotide sharing, were excluded from co-occurrence clustering. TCRdb provides this immuneACCESS table in a form limited to in-frame rearrangements. Some clones are lacking; in checked studies, under half of them reflect an unresolved V gene, and why the rest are absent is not known. V, J and clone size derive from that table, while D and trimming were established from the DNA sequence. In this sample the table shows fewer than 200,000 clones, more than 65% of which occur a single time. Around 3% of the sample lies in the top ten.

The sample consisted of PBMCs. The source is a woman between 40 and 55 years old in good health and CMV-seropositive. The V and J segments used are TRBV10-3 and TRBJ2-5, with 14 central nucleotides matching TRBD2. The nucleotide sequence reads as follows: TGTGCCATCAGCAAAGGGACTAGCGGGGGTCAGACCCAGTACTTC. Its protein product is CAISKGTSGGQTQYF.